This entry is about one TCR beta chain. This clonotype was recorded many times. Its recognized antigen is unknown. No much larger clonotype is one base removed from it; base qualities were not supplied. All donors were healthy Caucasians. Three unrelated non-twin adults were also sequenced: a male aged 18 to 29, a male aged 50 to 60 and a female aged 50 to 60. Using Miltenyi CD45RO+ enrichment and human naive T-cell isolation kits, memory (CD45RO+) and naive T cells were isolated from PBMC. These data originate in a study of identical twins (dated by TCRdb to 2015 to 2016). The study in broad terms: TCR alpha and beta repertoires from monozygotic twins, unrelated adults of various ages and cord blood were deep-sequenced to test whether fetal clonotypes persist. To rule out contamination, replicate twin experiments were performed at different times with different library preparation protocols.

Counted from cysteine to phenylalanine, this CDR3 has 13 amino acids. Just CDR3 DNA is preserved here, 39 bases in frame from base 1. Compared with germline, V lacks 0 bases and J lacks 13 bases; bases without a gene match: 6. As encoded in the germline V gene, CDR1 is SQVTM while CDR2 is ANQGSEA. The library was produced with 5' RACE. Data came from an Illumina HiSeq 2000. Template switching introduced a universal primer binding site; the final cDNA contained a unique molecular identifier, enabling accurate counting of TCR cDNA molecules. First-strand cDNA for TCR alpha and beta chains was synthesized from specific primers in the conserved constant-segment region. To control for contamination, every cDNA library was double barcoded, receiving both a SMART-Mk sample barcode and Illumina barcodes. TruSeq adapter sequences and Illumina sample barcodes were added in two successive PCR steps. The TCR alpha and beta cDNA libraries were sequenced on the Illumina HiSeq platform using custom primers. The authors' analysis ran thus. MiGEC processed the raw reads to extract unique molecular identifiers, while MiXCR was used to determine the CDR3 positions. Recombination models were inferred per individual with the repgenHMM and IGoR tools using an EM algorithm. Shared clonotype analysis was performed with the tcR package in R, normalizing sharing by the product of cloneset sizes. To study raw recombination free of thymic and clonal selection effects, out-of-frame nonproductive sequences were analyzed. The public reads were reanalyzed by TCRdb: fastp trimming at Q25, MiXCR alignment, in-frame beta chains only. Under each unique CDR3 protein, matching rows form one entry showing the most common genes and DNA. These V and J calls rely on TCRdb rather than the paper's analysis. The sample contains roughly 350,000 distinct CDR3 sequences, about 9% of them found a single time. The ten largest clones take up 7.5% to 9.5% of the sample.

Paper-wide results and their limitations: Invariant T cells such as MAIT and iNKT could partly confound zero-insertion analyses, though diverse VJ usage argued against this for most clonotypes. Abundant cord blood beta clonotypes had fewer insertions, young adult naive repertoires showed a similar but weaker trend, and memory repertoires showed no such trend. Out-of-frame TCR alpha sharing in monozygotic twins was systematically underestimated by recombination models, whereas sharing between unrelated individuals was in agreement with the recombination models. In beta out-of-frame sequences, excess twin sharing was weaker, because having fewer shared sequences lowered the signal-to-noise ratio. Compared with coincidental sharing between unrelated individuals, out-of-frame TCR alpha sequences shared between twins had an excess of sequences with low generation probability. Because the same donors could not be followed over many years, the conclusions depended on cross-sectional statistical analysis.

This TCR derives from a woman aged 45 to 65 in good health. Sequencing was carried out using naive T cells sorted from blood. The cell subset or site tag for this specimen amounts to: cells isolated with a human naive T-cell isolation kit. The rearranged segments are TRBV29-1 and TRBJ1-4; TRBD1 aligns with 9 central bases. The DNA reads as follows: TGCAGCGTTGAAGATGACCCGGGACAGGGACTGTTTTTT. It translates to CSVEDDPGQGLFF.